These T cell receptor beta chains were read from a single sample in a study of T cell responses to AZD1222 COVID-19 vaccine. Sequencing used immunoSEQ multiplex PCR; TCRdb keeps in-frame clones, though not all of them. Of more than 140,000 clones listed, about 87% are singletons. Sequencing used peripheral blood, obtained on day 0 of MenACWY control vaccination. These TCRs come from an adult in good health. Each CDR3 is given with its conserved first and last residue. The D gene is left open where the match is weak. Expanded clones get a size class; other rows say once, few or many, or leave the size out.

size	V	D	J	CDR3	DNA
.	TRBV7-3	.	TRBJ1-6	CASSLTRDLGPNSPLHF	TGTGCCAGCAGCTTAACGCGGGACCTTGGGCCTAATTCACCCCTCCACTTT
.	TRBV29-1	.	TRBJ2-7	CSVSGRSSYEQYF	TGCAGCGTTTCCGGGCGGAGCTCCTACGAGCAGTACTTC
.	TRBV14	.	TRBJ1-6	CASSLRGNSPLHF	TGTGCCAGCAGTTTACGTGGGAATTCACCCCTCCACTTT
.	TRBV5-8	.	TRBJ2-7	CASSLRTSYEQYF	TGTGCCAGCAGCTTACGAACCTCCTACGAGCAGTACTTC
.	TRBV3-1/TRBV3-2	TRBD1	TRBJ2-5	CASGRTGGETQYF	TGTGCCTCCGGCAGGACAGGGGGCGAGACCCAGTACTTC
once	TRBV5-1	TRBD2	TRBJ2-1	CASSLGLAGASNEQFF	TGCGCCAGCAGCTTGGGACTAGCGGGAGCGAGCAATGAGCAGTTCTTC
.	TRBV4-3	.	TRBJ1-2	CASSQTGASNYGYTF	TGCGCCAGCAGTCAAACCGGGGCTTCTAACTATGGCTACACCTTC
.	TRBV6-2/TRBV6-3	.	TRBJ2-1	CASSYHRSSYNEQFF	TGTGCCAGCAGTTATCACAGGAGCTCCTACAATGAGCAGTTCTTC
.	TRBV5-5	.	TRBJ1-2	CASRTQGAYGYTF	TGTGCCAGCAGGACGCAGGGCGCCTATGGCTACACCTTC
few	TRBV7-2	TRBD1	TRBJ2-2	CASSFNRGRSGELFF	TGTGCCAGCAGCTTCAACAGGGGGCGAAGCGGGGAGCTGTTTTTT
.	TRBV19	TRBD1	TRBJ2-7	CASSITSTGGYEQYF	TGTGCCAGTAGTATTACGTCGACAGGGGGCTACGAGCAGTACTTC
.	TRBV28	.	TRBJ1-1	CASSQEGLGTEAFF	TGTGCCAGCAGCCAAGAAGGGTTGGGCACTGAAGCTTTCTTT
once	TRBV28	.	TRBJ1-1	CASRSNGRLEAFF	TGTGCCAGCAGATCTAATGGTCGCCTTGAGGCTTTCTTT
.	TRBV7-9	.	TRBJ1-4	CASSLGTPEKLFF	TGTGCCAGCAGCCTTGGGACTCCCGAAAAACTGTTTTTT
.	TRBV11-3	TRBD1	TRBJ2-1	CASRQGAPNEQFF	TGTGCCAGCCGACAGGGGGCGCCCAATGAGCAGTTCTTC
once	TRBV6-6	.	TRBJ2-2	CASSPSRELFF	TGTGCCAGCAGCCCTTCGCGGGAGCTGTTTTTT
.	TRBV5-1	.	TRBJ2-7	CASSLEGYASMSYEQYF	TGCGCCAGCAGCTTGGAGGGATATGCGAGTATGTCCTACGAGCAGTACTTC
once	TRBV5-1	.	TRBJ2-3	CASSLRVSAGTRTDTQYF	TGCGCCAGCAGCCTACGGGTTTCAGCCGGGACTCGAACAGATACGCAGTATTTT
.	TRBV2	.	TRBJ1-2	CASDRWDSNYGYTF	TGTGCCAGCGACCGATGGGACTCAAACTATGGCTACACCTTC
.	TRBV2	.	TRBJ1-2	CASSELGSARDYTF	TGTGCCAGCAGTGAACTGGGGAGTGCTCGGGACTACACCTTC
.	TRBV9	.	TRBJ1-2	CASSVRGEGYTF	TGTGCCAGCAGCGTCAGGGGAGAGGGCTACACCTTC
few	TRBV6-5	.	TRBJ1-5	CASSPGTMNQPQHF	TGTGCCAGCAGTCCCGGGACAATGAATCAGCCCCAGCATTTT
once	TRBV19	TRBD1	TRBJ1-2	CASYPTPGTGTYGYTF	TGTGCCAGTTACCCAACGCCCGGGACAGGGACCTATGGCTACACCTTC
.	TRBV19	.	TRBJ1-1	CASSIKARQNTEAFF	TGTGCCAGTAGTATCAAGGCCCGACAGAACACTGAAGCTTTCTTT
.	TRBV5-1	.	TRBJ2-7	CASSPRGQSSYEQYF	TGCGCCAGCAGCCCGAGGGGCCAGAGCTCCTACGAGCAGTACTTC
.	TRBV5-1	.	TRBJ2-5	CASSPQGNQETQYF	TGCGCCAGCAGCCCGCAGGGGAACCAAGAGACCCAGTACTTC
.	TRBV30	.	TRBJ2-7	CAWSAGFNKDEQYF	TGTGCCTGGAGTGCTGGGTTCAATAAGGACGAGCAGTACTTC
.	TRBV18	TRBD2	TRBJ2-4	CASSPPGLAGEQNIQYF	TGTGCCAGCTCACCACCGGGCCTAGCGGGGGAGCAAAACATTCAGTACTTC
.	TRBV19	.	TRBJ1-2	CASSYRDDLYGYTF	TGTGCCAGTAGCTACCGGGACGACCTTTATGGCTACACCTTC
.	TRBV28	.	TRBJ1-1	CASSLRQGTMNTEAFF	TGTGCCAGCAGTTTAAGGCAGGGGACCATGAACACTGAAGCTTTCTTT
.	TRBV4-1	.	TRBJ2-7	CASSQAGIYEQYF	TGCGCCAGCAGCCAAGCAGGAATCTACGAGCAGTACTTC
.	TRBV11-3	.	TRBJ1-1	CASSFRRADRTEAFF	TGTGCCAGCAGCTTTCGAAGGGCCGACCGGACTGAAGCTTTCTTT
.	TRBV7-2	.	TRBJ1-5	CASSSPGGTRSGQPQHF	TGTGCCAGCAGCTCCCCGGGGGGTACCAGGTCAGGCCAGCCCCAGCATTTT
.	TRBV7-3	.	TRBJ1-1	CASSLGQGSTEAFF	TGTGCCAGCAGCTTAGGGCAGGGGTCCACTGAAGCTTTCTTT
.	TRBV11-2	.	TRBJ1-2	CASSLDTGNYGYTF	TGTGCCAGCAGCTTAGATACGGGGAACTATGGCTACACCTTC
.	TRBV4-2	.	TRBJ2-2	CASSQVRGDTGELFF	TGTGCCAGCAGCCAGGTTAGGGGGGACACCGGGGAGCTGTTTTTT
.	TRBV12-3/TRBV12-4	.	TRBJ1-1	CASSLGPSQAFF	TGTGCCAGCAGTTTAGGGCCCAGCCAAGCTTTCTTT
.	TRBV6-5	.	TRBJ2-1	CASSYWASADNEQFF	TGTGCCAGCAGTTACTGGGCTAGCGCCGACAATGAGCAGTTCTTC
few	TRBV4-3	TRBD1	TRBJ2-5	CASSRGQGDQETQYF	TGCGCCAGCAGCCGAGGACAGGGGGACCAAGAGACCCAGTACTTC
.	TRBV5-1	.	TRBJ1-2	CASTELPGLQVNGYTF	TGCGCCAGCACCGAATTACCCGGGCTTCAAGTGAATGGCTACACCTTC
.	TRBV24-1	TRBD1	TRBJ2-7	CATSDSTGNHEQYF	TGTGCCACCAGTGACTCGACAGGGAACCACGAGCAGTACTTC
.	TRBV5-5	.	TRBJ1-6	CASSVAGTDLLDSPLHF	TGTGCCAGCAGCGTGGCCGGGACCGACCTTTTGGATTCACCCCTCCACTTT
.	TRBV2	TRBD2	TRBJ2-7	CASSELAGGPEQYF	TGTGCCAGCAGTGAACTAGCGGGAGGGCCCGAGCAGTACTTC
.	TRBV20-1	.	TRBJ2-7	CSASPDYEQYF	TGCAGTGCTAGCCCTGATTACGAGCAGTACTTC
.	TRBV30	.	TRBJ1-5	CAWSRGGRIEPQHF	TGTGCCTGGAGTAGGGGAGGGAGGATCGAGCCCCAGCATTTT
.	TRBV11-2	.	TRBJ2-7	CASSLGPPPYEQYF	TGTGCCAGCAGCCTCGGTCCTCCCCCCTACGAGCAGTACTTC
.	TRBV19	TRBD1	TRBJ2-7	CASSRTGTGGLYEQYF	TGTGCCAGTAGTAGAACCGGGACAGGAGGGCTCTACGAGCAGTACTTC
.	TRBV7-3	.	TRBJ1-1	CASSSSGVDTEAFF	TGTGCCAGCAGCTCCAGCGGGGTTGACACTGAAGCTTTCTTT
few	TRBV10-3	.	TRBJ2-1	CAISGVNEQFF	TGTGCCATCAGCGGGGTCAATGAGCAGTTCTTC
.	TRBV2	TRBD1	TRBJ1-5	CASSQGQGGVNQPQHF	TGTGCCAGCAGCCAAGGACAGGGAGGGGTCAATCAGCCCCAGCATTTT